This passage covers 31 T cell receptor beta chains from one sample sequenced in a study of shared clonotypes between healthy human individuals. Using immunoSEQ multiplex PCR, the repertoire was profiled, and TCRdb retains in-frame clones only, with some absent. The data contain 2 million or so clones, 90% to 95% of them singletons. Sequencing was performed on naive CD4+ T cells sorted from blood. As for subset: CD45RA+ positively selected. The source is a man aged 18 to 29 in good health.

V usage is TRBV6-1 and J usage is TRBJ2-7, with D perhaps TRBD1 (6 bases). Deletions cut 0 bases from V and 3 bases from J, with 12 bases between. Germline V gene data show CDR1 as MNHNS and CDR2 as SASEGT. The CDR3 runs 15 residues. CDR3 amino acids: CASSEAPGRGYEQYF. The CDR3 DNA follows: TGTGCCAGCAGTGAAGCCCCCGGCAGGGGCTACGAGCAGTACTTC.

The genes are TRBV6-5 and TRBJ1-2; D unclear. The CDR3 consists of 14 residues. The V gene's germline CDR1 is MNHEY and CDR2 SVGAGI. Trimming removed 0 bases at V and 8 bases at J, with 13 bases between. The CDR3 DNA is TGTGCCAGCAGTTACTCGAGAAATCCGGGCGGCTACACCTTC. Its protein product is CASSYSRNPGGYTF.

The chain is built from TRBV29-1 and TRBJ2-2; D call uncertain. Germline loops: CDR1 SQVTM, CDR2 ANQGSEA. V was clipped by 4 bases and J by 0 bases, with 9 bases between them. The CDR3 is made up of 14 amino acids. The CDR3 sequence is CSVVVGANTGELFF. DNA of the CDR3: TGCAGCGTTGTAGTCGGTGCGAACACCGGGGAGCTGTTTTTT.

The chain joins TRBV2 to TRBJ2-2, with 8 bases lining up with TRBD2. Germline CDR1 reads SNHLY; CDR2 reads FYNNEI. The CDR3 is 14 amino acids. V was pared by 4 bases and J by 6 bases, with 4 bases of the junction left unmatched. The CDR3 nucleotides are TGTGCCAGCAGTGTTGCGGGGGGACCCGGGGAGCTGTTTTTT. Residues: CASSVAGGPGELFF.

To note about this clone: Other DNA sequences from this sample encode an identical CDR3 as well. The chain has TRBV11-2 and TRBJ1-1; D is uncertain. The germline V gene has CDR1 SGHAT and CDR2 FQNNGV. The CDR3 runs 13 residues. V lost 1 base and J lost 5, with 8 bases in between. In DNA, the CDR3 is TGTGCCAGCAGCTTAGTGGGAGGAACTGAAGCTTTCTTT. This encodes CASSLVGGTEAFF.

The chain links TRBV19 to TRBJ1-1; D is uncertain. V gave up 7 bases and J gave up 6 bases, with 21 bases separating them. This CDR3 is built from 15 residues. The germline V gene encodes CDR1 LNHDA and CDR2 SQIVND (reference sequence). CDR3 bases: TGTGCCAGTATTCCACTCCTCCCGGGAAGCTCTGAAGCTTTCTTT. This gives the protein CASIPLLPGSSEAFF.

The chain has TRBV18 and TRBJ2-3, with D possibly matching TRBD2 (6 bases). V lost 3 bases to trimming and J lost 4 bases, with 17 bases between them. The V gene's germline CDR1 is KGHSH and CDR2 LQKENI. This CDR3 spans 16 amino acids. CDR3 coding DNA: TGTGCCAGCTCACCTGCCCTTCGGGAGATAGCAGATACGCAGTATTTT. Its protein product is CASSPALREIADTQYF.

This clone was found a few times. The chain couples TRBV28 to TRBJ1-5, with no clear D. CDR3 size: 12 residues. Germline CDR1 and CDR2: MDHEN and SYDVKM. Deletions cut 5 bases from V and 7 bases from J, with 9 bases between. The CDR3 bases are TGTGCCAGCAGTCCCCAGTACCAGCCCCAGCATTTT. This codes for CASSPQYQPQHF.

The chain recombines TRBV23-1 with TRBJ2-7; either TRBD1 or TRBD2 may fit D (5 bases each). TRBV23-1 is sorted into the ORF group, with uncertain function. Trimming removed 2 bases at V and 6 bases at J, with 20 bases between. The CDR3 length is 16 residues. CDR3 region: CASSQNVQKQRGEQYF. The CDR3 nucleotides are TGCGCCAGCAGTCAAAACGTACAGAAACAGAGGGGCGAGCAGTACTTC.

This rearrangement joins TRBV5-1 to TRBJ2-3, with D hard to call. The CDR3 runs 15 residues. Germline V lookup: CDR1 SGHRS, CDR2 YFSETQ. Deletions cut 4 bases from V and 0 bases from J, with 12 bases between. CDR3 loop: CASSPDPSSTDTQYF. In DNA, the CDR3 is TGCGCCAGCAGCCCAGATCCTTCTAGCACAGATACGCAGTATTTT.

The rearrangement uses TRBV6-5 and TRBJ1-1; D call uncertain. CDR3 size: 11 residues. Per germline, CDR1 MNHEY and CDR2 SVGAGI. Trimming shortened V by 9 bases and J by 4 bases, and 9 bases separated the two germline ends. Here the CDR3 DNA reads TGTGCCAGTCTAGGGTTCACTGAAGCTTTCTTT. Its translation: CASLGFTEAFF.

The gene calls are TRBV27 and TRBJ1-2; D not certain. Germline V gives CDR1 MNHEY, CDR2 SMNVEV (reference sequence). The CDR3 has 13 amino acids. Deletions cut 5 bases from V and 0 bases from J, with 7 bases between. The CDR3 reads CASSTASNYGYTF. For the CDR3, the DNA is TGTGCCAGCAGTACTGCTTCTAACTATGGCTACACCTTC.

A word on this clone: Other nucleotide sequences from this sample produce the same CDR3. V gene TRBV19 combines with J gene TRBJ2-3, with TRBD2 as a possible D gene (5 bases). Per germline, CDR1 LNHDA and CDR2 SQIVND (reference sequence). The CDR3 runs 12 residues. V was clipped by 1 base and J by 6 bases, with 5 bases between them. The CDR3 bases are TGTGCCAGTAGTATAGGGAGGGATACGCAGTATTTT. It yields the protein CASSIGRDTQYF. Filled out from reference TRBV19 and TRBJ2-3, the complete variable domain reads DGGITQSPKYLFRKEGQNVTLSCEQNLNHDAMYWYRQDPGQGLRLIYYSQIVNDFQKGDIAEGYSVSREKKESFPLTVTSAQKNPTAFYLCASSIGRDTQYFGPGTRLTVL.

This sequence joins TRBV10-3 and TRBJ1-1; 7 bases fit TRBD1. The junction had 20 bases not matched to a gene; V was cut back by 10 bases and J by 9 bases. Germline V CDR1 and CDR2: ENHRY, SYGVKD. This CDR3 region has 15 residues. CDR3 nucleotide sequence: TGTGCCACAAACAAAGAAGGACAGGCCAACCAAAAAGCTTTCTTT. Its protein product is CATNKEGQANQKAFF.

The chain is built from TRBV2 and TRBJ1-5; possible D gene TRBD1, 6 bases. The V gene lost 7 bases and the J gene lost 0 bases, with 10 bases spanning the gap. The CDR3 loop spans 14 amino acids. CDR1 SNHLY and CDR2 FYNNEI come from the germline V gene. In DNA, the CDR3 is TGTGCCAGCAAGGGACAATATAGCAATCAGCCCCAGCATTTT. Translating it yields CASKGQYSNQPQHF.

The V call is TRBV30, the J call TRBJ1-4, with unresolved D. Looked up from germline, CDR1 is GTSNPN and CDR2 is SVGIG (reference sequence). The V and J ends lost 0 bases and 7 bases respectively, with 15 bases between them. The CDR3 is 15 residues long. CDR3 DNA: TGTGCCTGGAGTGTACCGGTAAAGAGCAGTGAAAAACTGTTTTTT. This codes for CAWSVPVKSSEKLFF. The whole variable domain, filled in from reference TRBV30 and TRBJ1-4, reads SQTIHQWPATLVQPVGSPLSLECTVEGTSNPNLYWYRQAAGRGLQLLFYSVGIGQISSEVPQNLSASRPQDRQFILSSKKLLLSDSGFYLCAWSVPVKSSEKLFFGSGTQLSVL.

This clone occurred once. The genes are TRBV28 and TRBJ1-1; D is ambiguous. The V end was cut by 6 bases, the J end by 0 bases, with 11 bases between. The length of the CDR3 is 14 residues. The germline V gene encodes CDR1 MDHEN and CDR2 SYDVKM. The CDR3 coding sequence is TGTGCCAGCAGCCGTCCCACTTTGAACACTGAAGCTTTCTTT. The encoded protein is CASSRPTLNTEAFF.

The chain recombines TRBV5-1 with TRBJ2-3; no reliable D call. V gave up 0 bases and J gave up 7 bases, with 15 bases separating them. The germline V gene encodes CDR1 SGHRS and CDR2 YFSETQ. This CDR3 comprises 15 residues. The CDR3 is CASSLVVSPENTQYF. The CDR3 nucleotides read TGCGCCAGCAGCTTGGTGGTAAGCCCCGAGAATACGCAGTATTTT.

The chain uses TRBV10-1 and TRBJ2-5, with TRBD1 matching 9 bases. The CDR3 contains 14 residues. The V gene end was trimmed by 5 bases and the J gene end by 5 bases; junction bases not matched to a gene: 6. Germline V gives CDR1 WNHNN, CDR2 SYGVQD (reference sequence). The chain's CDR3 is CASSPRTGEETQYF. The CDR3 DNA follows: TGCGCCAGCAGTCCGAGGACAGGGGAGGAGACCCAGTACTTC.

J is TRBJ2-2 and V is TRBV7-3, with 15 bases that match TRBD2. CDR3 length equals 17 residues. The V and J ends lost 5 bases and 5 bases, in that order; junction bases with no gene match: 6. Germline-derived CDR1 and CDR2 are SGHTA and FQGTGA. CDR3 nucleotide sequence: TGTGCCAGCAGCCCGCCGGGACTAGCGGGGGGAACCGGGGAGCTGTTTTTT. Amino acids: CASSPPGLAGGTGELFF.

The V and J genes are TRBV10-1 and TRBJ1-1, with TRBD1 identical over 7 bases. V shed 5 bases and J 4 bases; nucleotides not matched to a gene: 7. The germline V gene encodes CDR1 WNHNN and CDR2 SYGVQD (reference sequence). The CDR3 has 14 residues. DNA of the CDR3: TGCGCCAGCAGTTCAGGGGGACTTAGCACTGAAGCTTTCTTT. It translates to CASSSGGLSTEAFF.

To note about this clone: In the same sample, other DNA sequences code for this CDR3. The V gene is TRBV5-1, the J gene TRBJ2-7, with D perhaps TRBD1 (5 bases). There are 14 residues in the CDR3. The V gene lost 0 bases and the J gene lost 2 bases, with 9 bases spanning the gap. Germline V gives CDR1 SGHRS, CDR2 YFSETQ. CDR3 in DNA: TGCGCCAGCAGCTTGGACAGGCCTACCTACGAGCAGTACTTC. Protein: CASSLDRPTYEQYF.

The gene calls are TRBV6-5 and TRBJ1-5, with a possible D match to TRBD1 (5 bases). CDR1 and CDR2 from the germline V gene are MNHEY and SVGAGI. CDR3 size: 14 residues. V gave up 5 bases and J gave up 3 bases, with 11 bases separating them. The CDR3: CASSRQPYNQPQHF. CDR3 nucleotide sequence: TGTGCCAGCAGTCGACAGCCATACAATCAGCCCCAGCATTTT.

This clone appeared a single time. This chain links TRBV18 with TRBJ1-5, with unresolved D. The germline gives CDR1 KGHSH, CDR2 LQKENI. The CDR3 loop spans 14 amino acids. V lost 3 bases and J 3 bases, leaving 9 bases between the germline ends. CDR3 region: CASSPWQVNQPQHF. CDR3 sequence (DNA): TGTGCCAGCTCACCTTGGCAGGTCAATCAGCCCCAGCATTTT.

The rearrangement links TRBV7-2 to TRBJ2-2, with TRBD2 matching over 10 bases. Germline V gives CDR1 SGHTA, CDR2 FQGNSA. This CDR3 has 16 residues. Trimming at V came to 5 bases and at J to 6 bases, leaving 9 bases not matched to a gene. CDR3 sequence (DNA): TGTGCCAGCAGCCCCGCCGGGACTAGCGCGGCCGGGGAGCTGTTTTTT. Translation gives CASSPAGTSAAGELFF.

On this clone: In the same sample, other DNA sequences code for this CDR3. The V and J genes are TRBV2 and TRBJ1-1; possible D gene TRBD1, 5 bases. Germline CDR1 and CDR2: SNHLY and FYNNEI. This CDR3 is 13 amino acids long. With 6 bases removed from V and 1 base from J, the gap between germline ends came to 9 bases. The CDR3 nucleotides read TGTGCCAGCAGCCGGGACGGGAACACTGAAGCTTTCTTT. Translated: CASSRDGNTEAFF.

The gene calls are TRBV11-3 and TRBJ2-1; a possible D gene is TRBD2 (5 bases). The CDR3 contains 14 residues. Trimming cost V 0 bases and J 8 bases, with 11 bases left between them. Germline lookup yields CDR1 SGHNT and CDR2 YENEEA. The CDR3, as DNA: TGTGCCAGCAGCTTAGACGGGGTTTCGCATGAGCAGTTCTTC. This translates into CASSLDGVSHEQFF.

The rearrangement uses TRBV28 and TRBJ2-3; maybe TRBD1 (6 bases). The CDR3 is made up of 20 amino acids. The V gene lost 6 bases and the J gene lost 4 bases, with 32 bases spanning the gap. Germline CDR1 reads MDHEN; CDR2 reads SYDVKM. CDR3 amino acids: CASRPAPGHLIGESADTQYF. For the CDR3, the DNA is TGTGCCAGCAGACCTGCCCCGGGACATCTTATCGGCGAGTCGGCAGATACGCAGTATTTT. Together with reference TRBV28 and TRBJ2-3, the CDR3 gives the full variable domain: DVKVTQSSRYLVKRTGEKVFLECVQDMDHENMFWYRQDPGLGLRLIYFSYDVKMKEKGDIPEGYSVSREKKERFSLILESASTNQTSMYLCASRPAPGHLIGESADTQYFGPGTRLTVL.

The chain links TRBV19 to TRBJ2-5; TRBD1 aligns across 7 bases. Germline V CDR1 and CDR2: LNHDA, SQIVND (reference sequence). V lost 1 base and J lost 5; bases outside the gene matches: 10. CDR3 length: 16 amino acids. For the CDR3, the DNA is TGTGCCAGTAGTATAGGCGGCCTCCCCAGGGGGGAGACCCAGTACTTC. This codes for CASSIGGLPRGETQYF.

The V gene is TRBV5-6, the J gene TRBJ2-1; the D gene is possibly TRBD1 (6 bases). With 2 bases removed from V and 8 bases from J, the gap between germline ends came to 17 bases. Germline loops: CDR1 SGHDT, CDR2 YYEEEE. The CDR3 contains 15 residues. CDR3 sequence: CASSFEGRGVDEQFF. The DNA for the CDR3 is TGTGCCAGCAGCTTCGAAGGCAGGGGAGTCGATGAGCAGTTCTTC.

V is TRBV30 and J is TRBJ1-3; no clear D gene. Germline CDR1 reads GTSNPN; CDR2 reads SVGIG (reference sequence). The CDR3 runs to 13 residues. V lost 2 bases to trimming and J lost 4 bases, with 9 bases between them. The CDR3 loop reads CAWSRQTGNTIYF. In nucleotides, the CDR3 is TGTGCCTGGAGTAGGCAAACGGGAAACACCATATATTTT.